This T cell receptor beta chain stems from a study of T cell repertoires in cytomegalovirus infection. On the study more broadly: Indications came from public TCR beta signatures; they pointed to CMV infection and to a matching HLA type.

This clonotype was seen ten or more times. CDR3 length equals 12 residues. Between the trimmed V and J ends, which lost 5 bases and 5 bases, there was a span of 7 bases. In germline, CDR1 is SGHTA, CDR2 FQGNSA. TCRdb reprocessed the reads via MiXCR and lists one record per CDR3 protein. The table includes hundreds of thousands of distinct CDR3 sequences, around 24% detected once. J is TRBJ2-1 and V is TRBV7-2, with a tentative D call TRBD2 (5 bases). The TCR was taken from a human donor in good health (CMV status not recorded). Some clones in this sample may be carry-over from other donors' samples. The sequenced sample consisted of CD8+ T cells from PBMCs. The CDR3 DNA is TGTGCCAGCAGCCCCGGGAACAATGAGCAGTTCTTC. Translation: CASSPGNNEQFF.